These T cell receptor beta chains were read from a single sample in a study of quantifying T cell responses using KT2 cells. A single record per CDR3 protein comes from TCRdb applying MiXCR to the UMI-ligation and nested PCR reads. The sample carries 25,000 to 35,000 distinct CDR3 sequences, 9% to 12% recorded once. Sequenced material: PBMCs spiked with cells of the T cell clone KT2. These receptors came from a human donor. Each CDR3 is given with its conserved first and last residue. The D gene is left open where the match is weak. Clone size appears in some rows only: once, few, many, or a class for an expanded clone.

NA	TRBV6-5	TRBJ1-2	few	CASSPRGGSYGYTF	TGTGCCAGCAGTCCGAGAGGGGGGTCCTATGGCTACACCTTC
NA	TRBV11-2	TRBJ2-1	NA	CASSFTSSTTHNEQFF	TGTGCCAGCAGCTTTACCAGCAGTACAACACACAATGAGCAGTTCTTC
TRBD2	TRBV6-2/TRBV6-3	TRBJ2-1	medium-sized	CASSPGTSGSDEQFF	TGTGCCAGCAGTCCCGGGACTAGCGGGAGCGATGAGCAGTTCTTC
TRBD1	TRBV27	TRBJ2-4	NA	CASSLLGTGKNIQYF	TGTGCCAGCAGTCTATTAGGGACAGGCAAAAACATTCAGTACTTC
TRBD2	TRBV5-1	TRBJ2-1	NA	CASSWRTSPNEQFF	TGCGCCAGCAGCTGGAGGACTAGTCCCAATGAGCAGTTCTTC
NA	TRBV6-6	TRBJ2-7	few	CASSTSGPSAPEDEQYF	TGTGCCAGCAGTACCTCCGGTCCGTCAGCCCCAGAGGACGAGCAGTACTTC
NA	TRBV20-1	TRBJ2-5	many	CSARVALGDGETQYF	TGCAGTGCTAGAGTCGCCCTAGGGGATGGAGAGACCCAGTACTTC
TRBD1	TRBV29-1	TRBJ2-3	many	CSARTGAVDTQYF	TGCAGCGCAAGGACAGGGGCCGTGGATACGCAGTATTTT
NA	TRBV7-3	TRBJ2-1	many	CASSLTRTSYNEQFF	TGTGCCAGCAGCCTCACTAGGACCTCCTACAATGAGCAGTTCTTC
NA	TRBV5-1	TRBJ2-3	few	CASGPVGLMMRPDTQYF	TGCGCCAGCGGCCCCGTCGGGTTAATGATGCGCCCAGATACGCAGTATTTT
NA	TRBV4-2	TRBJ2-7	few	CASSQGGGGFYEQYF	TGTGCCAGCAGCCAAGGAGGGGGAGGGTTTTACGAGCAGTACTTC
NA	TRBV20-1	TRBJ2-4	NA	CSASDRSAKNIQYF	TGCAGTGCTAGCGACAGGTCAGCCAAAAACATTCAGTACTTC
TRBD1	TRBV28	TRBJ1-5	many	CAAGQPNQPQHF	TGTGCCGCGGGACAGCCGAATCAGCCCCAGCATTTT
NA	TRBV12-3/TRBV12-4	TRBJ2-7	many	CASSRTYEQYF	TGTGCCAGCAGTCGGACCTACGAGCAGTACTTC
TRBD2	TRBV6-4	TRBJ2-1	many	CASSDATSGSQEQFF	TGTGCCAGCAGTGACGCGACTAGCGGGTCACAAGAGCAGTTCTTC
NA	TRBV12-3/TRBV12-4	TRBJ2-2	many	CASSARALNTGELFF	TGTGCCAGCAGTGCCAGGGCTTTGAACACCGGGGAGCTGTTTTTT
NA	TRBV19	TRBJ1-1	few	CASSMGQEAFF	TGTGCCAGTAGTATGGGGCAGGAAGCTTTCTTT
NA	TRBV6-5	TRBJ2-7	NA	CASSYADDSYEQYF	TGTGCCAGCAGTTACGCAGACGACAGCTACGAGCAGTACTTC
TRBD2	TRBV6-8	TRBJ2-1	many	CASTHFRLAGTYNEQFF	TGTGCCAGCACCCACTTCCGACTAGCGGGTACCTACAATGAGCAGTTCTTC
NA	TRBV14	TRBJ2-1	NA	CASSIQAGANNEQFF	TGTGCCAGCAGTATACAGGCAGGAGCAAACAATGAGCAGTTCTTC
NA	TRBV13	TRBJ2-4	few	CASIPSALEQPSAKNIQYF	TGTGCCAGCATCCCCTCAGCCCTGGAACAGCCATCAGCCAAAAACATTCAGTACTTC
TRBD2	TRBV15	TRBJ2-2	NA	CATSKSGRNTGELFF	TGTGCCACCAGCAAAAGCGGGAGGAACACCGGGGAGCTGTTTTTT
TRBD2	TRBV19	TRBJ2-1	many	CASSPPGLVLFF	TGTGCCAGTAGTCCTCCGGGACTAGTTCTGTTCTTC
TRBD1	TRBV3-1	TRBJ2-7	few	CASSFGTGTYEQYF	TGTGCCAGCAGCTTCGGGACAGGGACCTACGAGCAGTACTTC
NA	TRBV9	TRBJ2-2	few	CATSAGTGELFF	TGTGCCACCAGCGCAGGCACCGGGGAGCTGTTTTTT